Below, 25 T cell receptor beta chains from the same sample are listed, as sequenced in a study of spatial heterogeneity in lung cancer. Indicated time point: blood at routine non-recurrence follow-up after resection. TCRdb re-called the 5' RACE reads through MiXCR, storing one row per CDR3 protein. Here the sample spans about 10,000 distinct CDR3 sequences, approximately 22% being singletons. Specimen: PBMCs, collected at follow-up. Receptors were obtained from a female donor with early-stage non-small cell lung cancer.

Relative to its sample, this clonotype is medium-sized. The chain uses TRBV5-4 and TRBJ2-7, with a weak D call TRBD2 (5 bases). The CDR3 is made up of 15 amino acids. CDR1 is SGHNT, CDR2 YYREEE, per germline (reference sequence). V was clipped by 0 bases and J by 4 bases, with 14 bases between them. DNA of the CDR3: TGTGCCAGCAGCTTGGCCGCGGGTATGGTTTACGAGCAGTACTTC. It codes for CASSLAAGMVYEQYF.

About this clonotype: The CDR3 end shows no conserved phenylalanine or tryptophan, and so a read error is likely. The chain employs TRBV3-1 and TRBJ2-7; no firm D call. The CDR3 runs 13 residues. CDR1 and CDR2 from the germline V gene are LGHDT and YNNKEL (reference sequence). Trimming stripped 0 bases from V and 3 bases from J, with 6 bases between. Here the CDR3 DNA reads TGTGCCAGCAGCCAAGAGGTCAGCTACGAGCAGTACCTC. This encodes CASSQEVSYEQYL.

This clonotype was counted between two and nine times. The genes are TRBV30 and TRBJ2-7; the match to TRBD2 covers 9 bases. The length of the CDR3 is 14 residues. V gave up 4 bases and J gave up 3 bases; unmatched junction bases: 7. Germline CDR1 and CDR2: GTSNPN and SVGIG (reference sequence). CDR3 sequence: CAWKEAGGRYEQYF. CDR3 nucleotide sequence: TGTGCCTGGAAGGAGGCGGGAGGGCGCTACGAGCAGTACTTC.

The genes are TRBV5-4 and TRBJ2-7; D possibly uses TRBD1 or TRBD2 (6 bases each). The CDR3 runs to 15 residues. With 4 bases removed from V and 7 bases from J, the gap between germline ends came to 21 bases. Germline V lookup: CDR1 SGHNT, CDR2 YYREEE (reference sequence). This CDR3 reads CASSEGGGQSREQYF. In DNA, the CDR3 is TGTGCCAGCAGCGAGGGGGGCGGCCAGTCGAGGGAGCAGTACTTC.

This clonotype was observed a handful of times. This chain joins TRBV20-1 and TRBJ2-7; unclear D gene. Trimming took 5 bases from V and 0 from J, leaving 11 bases between them. CDR1 is DFQATT and CDR2 is SNEGSKA in the germline V gene (reference sequence). The CDR3 length is 13 residues. Written as DNA, the CDR3 is TGCAGTGCTCCCCCGACCGTCTCCTACGAGCAGTACTTC. It encodes CSAPPTVSYEQYF.

The chain is built from TRBV9 and TRBJ1-3; D remains ambiguous. The CDR3 covers 12 residues. V was clipped by 1 base and J by 4 bases, with 3 bases between them. The germline V gene has CDR1 SGDLS and CDR2 YYNGEE. CDR3 sequence: CASSVTGNTIYF. In nucleotides, the CDR3 is TGTGCCAGCAGCGTAACGGGAAACACCATATATTTT.

The chain employs TRBV5-1 and TRBJ1-6; TRBD1 agrees at 11 bases. Germline lookup yields CDR1 SGHRS and CDR2 YFSETQ. There are 16 residues in the CDR3. The ends lost 4 bases at V and 7 bases at J; junction bases unmatched: 7. The CDR3 reads CASSPGTGGLNSPLHF. The DNA of the CDR3 is TGCGCCAGCAGCCCTGGGACAGGGGGTCTAAATTCACCCCTCCACTTT.

The genes are TRBV20-1 and TRBJ2-1; D gene uncertain. Germline V gene sequence: CDR1 DFQATT, CDR2 SNEGSKA (reference sequence). The germline V and J ends were trimmed by 5 bases and 1 base, with 6 bases remaining between them. The length of the CDR3 is 12 residues. The CDR3 DNA is TGCAGTGCTGGGTCGTCCTACAATGAGCAGTTCTTC. It yields the protein CSAGSSYNEQFF.

This clonotype has just a few counts. This chain joins TRBV28 and TRBJ2-7; TRBD1 is a possible D gene (5 bases). CDR1 MDHEN and CDR2 SYDVKM come from the germline V gene. The CDR3 extends over 11 amino acids. The chain's CDR3 is CGVGRSYEQYF. CDR3 nucleotide sequence: TGTGGGGTGGGGCGCTCCTACGAGCAGTACTTC. The full variable domain, in which reference TRBV28 and TRBJ2-7 provide the parts outside the CDR3, is DVKVTQSSRYLVKRTGEKVFLECVQDMDHENMFWYRQDPGLGLRLIYFSYDVKMKEKGDIPEGYSVSREKKERFSLILESASTNQTSMYLCGVGRSYEQYFGPGTRLTVT.

The rearrangement uses TRBV5-1 and TRBJ2-1; no clear D gene. The germline V and J ends were trimmed by 0 bases and 5 bases, with 18 bases remaining between them. Germline CDR1 reads SGHRS; CDR2 reads YFSETQ. The CDR3 is 17 amino acids. The CDR3 bases are TGCGCCAGCAGCTTGGTGGTTTCAGGTCCTGGGGACAATGAGCAGTTCTTC. This translates into CASSLVVSGPGDNEQFF.

The chain couples TRBV14 to TRBJ2-2; D unresolved. The CDR3 consists of 14 residues. Trimming took off 6 bases at V and 6 bases at J, with 14 bases between the two ends. Germline loops: CDR1 SGHDN, CDR2 FVKESK. The CDR3 DNA reads as TGTGCCAGCAGTACGAGGACCGGCCCCGGGGAGCTGTTTTTT. Amino acid sequence: CASSTRTGPGELFF.

The chain recombines TRBV5-1 with TRBJ2-7, with 10 positions matching TRBD1. V was clipped by 0 bases and J by 1 base; unmatched bases: 4. Germline CDR1 is SGHRS and CDR2 is YFSETQ. The CDR3 sequence is 16 residues long. This chain's CDR3 is CASSLDGTGVSYEQYF. The CDR3 nucleotides are TGCGCCAGCAGCTTGGATGGGACAGGGGTATCCTACGAGCAGTACTTC.

The chain carries TRBV3-1 and TRBJ2-5; 7 bases line up with TRBD1. CDR3 length equals 13 residues. J lost 5 bases, V lost 7 bases, and 7 bases had no gene match. The germline V gene has CDR1 LGHDT and CDR2 YNNKEL (reference sequence). In nucleotides, the CDR3 is TGTGCCAGCAACAGACAGGGCTGGGAGACCCAGTACTTC. Its translation: CASNRQGWETQYF.

This clonotype was observed a few times. V gene TRBV18 combines with J gene TRBJ2-7, with a tentative D call TRBD2 (5 bases). Germline V lookup: CDR1 KGHSH, CDR2 LQKENI. The CDR3 is 15 amino acids. Trimming removed 2 bases at V and 0 bases at J, with 11 bases between. Here the CDR3 DNA reads TGTGCCAGCTCACCAACCGGGGTCGTCTCCTACGAGCAGTACTTC. It encodes CASSPTGVVSYEQYF.

This clonotype showed up just once. Since a much larger clone is just one base distant, this may be a read error. This rearrangement joins TRBV3-1 to TRBJ2-1, with D possibly being TRBD2 (6 bases). Germline V lookup: CDR1 LGHDT, CDR2 YNNKEL (reference sequence). The CDR3 is made up of 14 amino acids. The V end lost 5 bases, the J end lost 3 bases, and 11 bases lay between the germline ends. CDR3 sequence reads: CASSYSSVYNEQFF. CDR3 coding DNA: TGTGCCAGCAGCTACTCTAGCGTCTACAATGAGCAGTTCTTC.

This clonotype is classed as medium-sized. This sequence joins TRBV28 and TRBJ1-1; D remains ambiguous. The V gene lost 8 bases and the J gene lost 0 bases, with 7 bases spanning the gap. CDR1 and CDR2 (germline): MDHEN, SYDVKM. The CDR3 covers 12 residues. This CDR3 reads CASHQMNTEAFF. The CDR3 DNA is TGTGCCAGCCACCAAATGAACACTGAAGCTTTCTTT.

This clonotype was counted between two and nine times. This chain links TRBV7-2 with TRBJ2-1; no clear D gene. Germline CDR1 SGHTA, CDR2 FQGNSA. CDR3 length: 14 amino acids. Deletions cut 4 bases from V and 4 bases from J, with 11 bases between. The CDR3 sequence: CASSSWAPYNEQFF. The CDR3 DNA is TGTGCCAGCAGCTCTTGGGCCCCATACAATGAGCAGTTCTTC.

The sample holds a few counts of this clonotype. This sequence joins TRBV11-2 and TRBJ2-1; D not resolved. The V gene's germline CDR1 is SGHAT and CDR2 FQNNGV. The CDR3 is made up of 13 amino acids. The V gene lost 1 base and the J gene lost 5 bases, with 6 bases spanning the gap. CDR3 region: CASSLVGNNEQFF. CDR3 coding DNA: TGTGCCAGCAGCTTAGTGGGGAACAATGAGCAGTTCTTC. Complete variable domain (other parts from reference TRBV11-2 and TRBJ2-1): EAGVAQSPRYKIIEKRQSVAFWCNPISGHATLYWYQQILGQGPKLLIQFQNNGVVDDSQLPKDRFSAERLKGVDSTLKIQPAKLEDSAVYLCASSLVGNNEQFFGPGTRLTVL.

This clonotype is hyperexpanded in the sample. The genes are TRBV20-1 and TRBJ2-3, with 9 nucleotides matching TRBD2. The CDR3 is made up of 16 amino acids. V lost 4 bases to trimming and J lost 6 bases; unmatched junction nucleotides: 14. CDR1 is DFQATT and CDR2 is SNEGSKA in the germline V gene (reference sequence). DNA for the CDR3: TGCAGTGCTACCGTTGCCGCGGGAGGGCCGGGGGATACGCAGTATTTT. This sequence encodes CSATVAAGGPGDTQYF.

By share, this clonotype ranks as medium-sized. The V gene is TRBV7-8, the J gene TRBJ1-3; 10 positions match TRBD1. The V gene end was trimmed by 1 base and the J gene end by 2 bases; junction bases not matched to a gene: 2. Germline assignment: CDR1 SGHVS and CDR2 FQNEAQ. The length of the CDR3 is 16 residues. CDR3 region: CASSLVGTGAGNTIYF. The CDR3 coding sequence is TGTGCCAGCAGCTTAGTGGGGACAGGGGCTGGAAACACCATATATTTT.

By its share, this clonotype is medium-sized. The V and J genes are TRBV2 and TRBJ2-1, with D possibly being TRBD1 (6 bases). Trimming pared 6 bases from V and 9 bases from J, leaving 12 bases between. This CDR3 spans 12 amino acids. Germline V CDR1 and CDR2: SNHLY, FYNNEI. Written as DNA, the CDR3 is TGTGCCAGCAGCCAGACAGGACTTGAGCAGTTCTTC. It codes for CASSQTGLEQFF.

The gene calls are TRBV20-1 and TRBJ2-1, with 9 positions matching TRBD2. This CDR3 region has 14 residues. The V segment lost 3 bases and the J segment 2 bases; nucleotides outside the gene matches: 2. CDR1 and CDR2 from the germline V gene are DFQATT and SNEGSKA (reference sequence). The CDR3 DNA sequence: TGCAGTGCTAGTAGCGGGAGCCCCTACAATGAGCAGTTCTTC. This sequence encodes CSASSGSPYNEQFF.

This rearrangement joins TRBV28 to TRBJ1-1; TRBD1 is a possible D gene (5 bases). Trimming took off 7 bases at V and 0 bases at J, with 18 bases between the two ends. Per the germline V gene, CDR1 is MDHEN and CDR2 is SYDVKM. The CDR3 covers 16 residues. The CDR3 DNA reads as TGTGCCAGCACCCCTGGGGGATTAGACCTGAACACTGAAGCTTTCTTT. Translation: CASTPGGLDLNTEAFF.

This clonotype was detected a few times. The chain uses TRBV27 and TRBJ2-1, with D tentatively TRBD2 (5 bases). V lost 6 bases and J 7 bases, leaving 16 bases between the germline ends. The V gene's germline CDR1 is MNHEY and CDR2 SMNVEV (reference sequence). CDR3 length equals 14 residues. The CDR3 reads CASRPGEGGNEQFF. The CDR3 DNA follows: TGTGCCAGCAGGCCGGGCGAAGGCGGGAATGAGCAGTTCTTC.

The chain is built from TRBV12-3 or TRBV12-4 and TRBJ2-2; 8 nucleotides align to TRBD1. V was clipped by 4 bases and J by 1 base; unmatched bases: 5. The CDR3 runs to 16 residues. The CDR3 here is CASSSWGTGNTGELFF. The CDR3 bases are TGTGCCAGCAGTTCGTGGGGGACAGGGAACACCGGGGAGCTGTTTTTT.